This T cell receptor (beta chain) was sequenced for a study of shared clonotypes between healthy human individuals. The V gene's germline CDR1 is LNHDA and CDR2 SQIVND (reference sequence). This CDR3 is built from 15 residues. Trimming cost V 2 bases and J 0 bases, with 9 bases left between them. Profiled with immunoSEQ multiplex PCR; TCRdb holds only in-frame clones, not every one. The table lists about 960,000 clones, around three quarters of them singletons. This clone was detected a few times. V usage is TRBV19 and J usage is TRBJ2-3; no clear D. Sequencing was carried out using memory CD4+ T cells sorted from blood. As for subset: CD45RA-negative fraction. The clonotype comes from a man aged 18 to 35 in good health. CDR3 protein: CASSISGRSTDTQYF. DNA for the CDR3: TGTGCCAGTAGTATATCCGGACGTAGCACAGATACGCAGTATTTT.